This T cell receptor beta chain is from a study of blood T cells in healthy people across ages. Whole-study context: Template-switching capture recovered about one barcoded beta molecule per two T cells.

Germline V gene data show CDR1 as SGHDT and CDR2 as YYEEEE. The CDR3 has 14 amino acids. J gave up 7 bases and V 4 bases, and 7 bases lay outside the gene matches. A second roughly 6 to 12 cycle PCR used barcoded and J-beta primers. TCRdb re-called the 5' RACE reads with MiXCR, one entry per CDR3 protein. The sample has 1.5 million to 2 million distinct CDR3 sequences, 28% seen once; the top ten hold 7.7%. This receptor was taken from a woman aged 25-40 years in good health. The sample consisted of blood. J is TRBJ2-2 and V is TRBV5-6; 7 bases line up with TRBD1. CDR3 bases: TGTGCCAGCAGCCACCGGACAGGAGTCGGGGAGCTGTTTTTT. Residues: CASSHRTGVGELFF.